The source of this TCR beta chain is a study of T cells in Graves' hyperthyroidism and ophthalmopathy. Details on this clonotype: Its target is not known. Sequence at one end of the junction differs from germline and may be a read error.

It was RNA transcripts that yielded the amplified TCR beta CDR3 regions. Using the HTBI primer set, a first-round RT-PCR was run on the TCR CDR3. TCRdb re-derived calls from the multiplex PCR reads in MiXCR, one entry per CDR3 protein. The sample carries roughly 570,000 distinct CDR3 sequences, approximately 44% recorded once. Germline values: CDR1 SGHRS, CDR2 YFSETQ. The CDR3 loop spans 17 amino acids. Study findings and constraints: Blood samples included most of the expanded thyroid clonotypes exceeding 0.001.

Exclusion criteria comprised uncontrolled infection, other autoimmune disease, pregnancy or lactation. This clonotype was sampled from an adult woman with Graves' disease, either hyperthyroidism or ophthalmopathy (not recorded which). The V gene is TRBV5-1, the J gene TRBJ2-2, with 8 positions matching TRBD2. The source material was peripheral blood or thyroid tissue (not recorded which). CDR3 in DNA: TGCGCCCGCAGCTTATCAGCGGGAGAGGGGAACACCGGGGAGCTGTTTTTT. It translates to CARSLSAGEGNTGELFF. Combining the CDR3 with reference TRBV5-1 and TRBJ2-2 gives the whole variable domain KAGVTQTPRYLIKTRGQQVTLSCSPISGHRSVSWYQQTPGQGLQFLFEYFSETQRNKGNFPGRFSGRQFSNSRSEMNVSTLELGDSALYLCARSLSAGEGNTGELFFGEGSRLTVL.